Here is one T cell receptor beta chain with its context. Its target is unknown. Germline V gene sequence: CDR1 WNHNN, CDR2 SYGVQD (reference sequence). The CDR3 has 10 amino acids. V was shortened by 9 bases and J by 8 bases, with 10 bases between the two germline ends. The method was immunoSEQ multiplex PCR; TCRdb's version includes in-frame clones alone and lacks a portion of them. The table shows more than 20,000 clones, with around 80% occurring only once. The data derive from a study of a mutant IDH1 vaccine in newly diagnosed glioma. About the study: Treated patients showed a male proportion of roughly 62%, a female proportion of roughly 38%, and a mean age of 40.4 years. Study findings and constraints: Pseudoprogression apparently lacked any relation to changes in top peripheral T cell clonotypes. Patients showed vaccine-induced immune responses at a rate of around 94%.

As for time point: week 23, last vaccination. All doses held 300 ug of mutant IDH1 20-mer peptide, with topical imiquimod. Each donor presented with a new WHO grade 3 or 4 astrocytoma that tested IDH1-mutant and showed ATRX loss. This sequence joins TRBV10-1 and TRBJ1-2, with D unresolved. This TCR was sampled from a man under 40 with glioma. The input for sequencing was PBMCs, taken from a glioma patient whose treatment included an IDH1 peptide vaccine. Here the CDR3 reads CARNSGGYTF. As DNA, the CDR3 is TGCGCCAGGAACAGTGGCGGCTACACCTTC.